A single sample is the source of the 21 T cell receptor beta chains below, sequenced in a study of shared clonotypes between healthy human individuals (dated by TCRdb to 2020 to 2021). Library creation used the immunoSEQ multiplex PCR assay. In its TCRdb copy, this immuneACCESS table keeps in-frame sequences only and misses some clones. Where compared with another copy, unresolved V genes explain less than half of these, and the others have no known cause. The sample table shows millions of clones, and approximately 95% are seen once. 0.13% of the sample comes from the top ten. The material sequenced was naive CD4+ T cells sorted from blood. This specimen's cell subset or site label, interpreted: CD45RA+ positively selected. Receptor source: a man younger than 35 in good health.

The V gene is TRBV5-1, the J gene TRBJ2-3, with 12 bases identical to TRBD1. The CDR3 runs 15 residues. Germline trimming cut 4 bases from V and 4 bases from J; bases unmatched to any gene: 4. CDR1 SGHRS and CDR2 YFSETQ come from the germline V gene. CDR3 bases: TGCGCCAGCAGCAGGGGACAGGGGGCCCCAGATACGCAGTATTTT. Protein sequence: CASSRGQGAPDTQYF.

This clone was counted a single time. This sequence joins TRBV18 and TRBJ2-5; TRBD2 might be the D (6 bases). The germline gives CDR1 KGHSH, CDR2 LQKENI. The CDR3 extends over 13 amino acids. V gave up 10 bases and J gave up 2 bases, with 14 bases separating them. For the CDR3, the DNA is TGTGCCACCTCTTATGGGGGGCAAGAGACCCAGTACTTC. It codes for CATSYGGQETQYF.

V is TRBV10-3 and J is TRBJ1-2, with a tentative D call TRBD1 (5 bases). Trimming took off 5 bases at V and 4 bases at J, with 11 bases between the two ends. Germline assignment: CDR1 ENHRY and CDR2 SYGVKD. The CDR3 is 13 residues long. The CDR3: CAISQGEGYGYTF. The CDR3 nucleotides read TGTGCCATCAGTCAGGGTGAAGGCTATGGCTACACCTTC.

The chain employs TRBV4-2 and TRBJ1-1; D gene ambiguous. The CDR3 extends over 16 amino acids. V dropped 0 bases and J dropped 3 bases, with 14 bases sitting between them. CDR1 and CDR2 from the germline V gene are LGHNA and YNFKEQ. The CDR3 sequence is CASSQDQVQFYTEAFF. The CDR3 DNA reads TGTGCCAGCAGCCAAGATCAAGTACAGTTCTACACTGAAGCTTTCTTT.

The J gene is TRBJ1-2, the V gene TRBV6-6; D gene unclear. V gave up 5 bases and J gave up 4 bases, with 14 bases separating them. The CDR3 totals 14 residues. Germline V gene sequence: CDR1 MNHNY, CDR2 SVGAGI (reference sequence). The CDR3 bases are TGTGCCAGCAGTCCTGCCACGGACTTCTATGGCTACACCTTC. This encodes CASSPATDFYGYTF.

The rearrangement joins TRBV7-5 to TRBJ1-6. TRBV7-5 is a documented pseudogene. CDR3 length: 16 amino acids. The CDR3 is CARRSGRTIYNSPLHF. The CDR3 DNA follows: TGTGCCAGGAGAAGTGGACGGACGATATATAATTCACCCCTCCACTTT.

This chain uses TRBV5-1 with TRBJ2-5, with 7 bases fitting TRBD2. Germline CDR1 is SGHRS and CDR2 is YFSETQ. The CDR3 has 15 amino acids. After removal of 2 bases from V and 7 bases from J, the junction contained 11 bases not matched to a gene. The CDR3 region has the DNA TGCGCCAGCAGCTTTACTAGCGACACCTCAGGGACCCAGTACTTC. It specifies CASSFTSDTSGTQYF.

J is TRBJ1-2 and V is TRBV6-5, with D perhaps TRBD1 (5 bases). V was clipped by 0 bases and J by 7 bases, with 18 bases between them. Germline assignment: CDR1 MNHEY and CDR2 SVGAGI. This CDR3 comprises 16 residues. For the CDR3, the DNA is TGTGCCAGCAGTTACTCGAATTTACGGCAGGGAGGTGGCTACACCTTC. Protein: CASSYSNLRQGGGYTF.

The chain has TRBV28 and TRBJ1-2, with D unresolved. Germline V gene lookup returns CDR1 MDHEN and CDR2 SYDVKM. V lost 2 bases, J lost 8 bases, and 9 bases lay in between. The CDR3 is made up of 12 amino acids. This chain's CDR3 is CASSLEFRGYTF. The CDR3 DNA reads TGTGCCAGCAGTTTAGAGTTTCGAGGCTACACCTTC.

Points on this clone: Other DNA sequences from this sample encode an identical CDR3 as well. The chain joins TRBV5-1 to TRBJ1-4; D is ambiguous. This CDR3 comprises 14 residues. Germline V gene lookup returns CDR1 SGHRS and CDR2 YFSETQ. Trimming pared 0 bases from V and 4 bases from J, leaving 7 bases between. CDR3: CASSLALGNEKLFF. CDR3 DNA: TGCGCCAGCAGCTTGGCCCTGGGTAATGAAAAACTGTTTTTT.

About this clone: This sample also contains other DNA sequences that code for the same CDR3. The chain uses TRBV30 and TRBJ2-5; D is uncertain. V lost 4 bases to trimming and J lost 5 bases, with 17 bases between them. The germline V gene has CDR1 GTSNPN and CDR2 SVGIG (reference sequence). There are 14 residues in the CDR3. CDR3 DNA: TGTGCCTGGACTCGGGCCTCAGCGAGGGAGACCCAGTACTTC. Translated: CAWTRASARETQYF.

The V call is TRBV27, the J call TRBJ1-3; 7 bases are shared with TRBD1. The V gene end was trimmed by 3 bases and the J gene end by 0 bases; junction bases not matched to a gene: 5. Germline V gene data show CDR1 as MNHEY and CDR2 as SMNVEV (reference sequence). The CDR3 totals 16 residues. CDR3 loop: CASSLDRRDSGNTIYF. The CDR3 DNA follows: TGTGCCAGCAGTTTGGACAGGAGGGACTCTGGAAACACCATATATTTT.

V gene TRBV10-1 combines with J gene TRBJ2-7; TRBD1 matches 10 bases. The germline V gene encodes CDR1 WNHNN and CDR2 SYGVQD (reference sequence). The length of the CDR3 is 15 residues. V trimming: 5 bases; J trimming: 2 bases; junction bases outside the gene matches: 6. The CDR3 nucleotides read TGCGCCAGCAGTCCCGGGACAGGGGAAACCTACGAGCAGTACTTC. It yields the protein CASSPGTGETYEQYF.

V usage is TRBV10-2 and J usage is TRBJ2-1; D not resolved. CDR1 and CDR2 from the germline V gene are WSHSY and SAAADI. V lost 7 bases to trimming and J lost 7 bases, with 8 bases between them. The CDR3 contains 11 residues. DNA of the CDR3: TGCGCCAGCAAGGGTTGGAATGAGCAGTTCTTC. This codes for CASKGWNEQFF.

The rearrangement links TRBV6-6 to TRBJ2-7; 7 positions match TRBD1. There are 14 residues in the CDR3. Germline V gives CDR1 MNHNY, CDR2 SVGAGI (reference sequence). V lost 6 bases to trimming and J lost 3 bases; unmatched junction nucleotides: 8. CDR3 DNA: TGTGCCAGCAGCTCCCGGGACAGCCGCTACGAGCAGTACTTC. This codes for CASSSRDSRYEQYF.

On this clone itself: Other DNA sequences within the sample encode an identical CDR3. The J gene is TRBJ1-5, the V gene TRBV28; D possibly corresponds to TRBD1 (6 bases). CDR1 MDHEN and CDR2 SYDVKM come from the germline V gene. The CDR3 is made up of 13 amino acids. Trimming stripped 5 bases from V and 7 bases from J, with 12 bases between. The CDR3 here is CASSRTGKQPQHF. CDR3 sequence (DNA): TGTGCCAGCAGTCGTACAGGGAAACAGCCCCAGCATTTT.

The CDR3 nucleotides read TGTGCCAGCAGCCCAGGAGCGAGCGGGATACCCACCTACGAGCAGTACTTC. Residues: CASSPGASGIPTYEQYF. This rearrangement joins TRBV7-9 to TRBJ2-7, with 7 bases lining up with TRBD2. The CDR3 loop spans 17 amino acids. Germline V gives CDR1 SEHNR, CDR2 FQNEAQ (reference sequence). V shed 5 bases and J 2 bases; nucleotides not matched to a gene: 15.

Concerning this clone itself: A much larger clone differs by one base, so this may be a read error. The rearrangement joins TRBV4-3 to TRBJ1-1; a weak D match, TRBD1 (6 bases). V lost 1 base and J lost 1, with 7 bases in between. Per the germline V gene, CDR1 is LGHNA and CDR2 is YSLEER. The CDR3 extends over 14 amino acids. The DNA for the CDR3 is TGCGCCAGCAGCCAAGTACAGGGGAACACTGAAGCTTTCTTT. Translating gives CASSQVQGNTEAFF.

This clone was seen a single time. The J gene is TRBJ2-5, the V gene TRBV5-4; D uncertain. The CDR3 contains 14 residues. Trimming left V 0 bases short and J 0 bases short, with 6 bases between. CDR1 is SGHNT and CDR2 is YYREEE in the germline V gene (reference sequence). The CDR3 loop is CASSLETYQETQYF. CDR3 nucleotide sequence: TGTGCCAGCAGCTTGGAAACGTACCAAGAGACCCAGTACTTC.

The chain is built from TRBV21-1 and TRBJ2-7. TRBV21-1 has pseudogene status. This CDR3 comprises 13 residues. The CDR3 here is CASSRDPTYEQYF. CDR3 bases: TGTGCCAGCAGCAGAGACCCTACCTACGAGCAGTACTTC.

This sequence joins TRBV6-1 and TRBJ1-1; 9 bases are a match to TRBD1. The CDR3 covers 13 residues. The V and J ends lost 6 bases and 5 bases, in that order; junction bases with no gene match: 4. The germline CDR1 and CDR2 sequences are MNHNS and SASEGT. The CDR3 reads CASRGQGVTEAFF. In DNA form, the CDR3 reads TGTGCCAGCAGGGGACAGGGCGTAACTGAAGCTTTCTTT.